Each of the 25 T cell receptor beta chains below was sequenced from the same sample in a study of blood T cell repertoires in COVID-19. Generated by immunoSEQ multiplex PCR, the TCRdb table keeps only in-frame clones and is missing some. This table has 85,000 to 95,000 clones, about nine tenths appearing once. Sequencing was performed on peripheral blood. The receptors were sampled from a man between 60 and 75 years old with COVID-19, enrolled during active disease.

The chain carries TRBV28 and TRBJ2-7; weak D call: TRBD2 (6 bases). CDR1 is MDHEN, CDR2 SYDVKM, per germline. The CDR3 covers 14 residues. With 3 bases removed from V and 7 bases from J, the gap between germline ends came to 16 bases. The DNA of the CDR3 is TGTGCCAGCAGTTTTCCGGGACTCAGATCGGAGCAGTACTTC. Residues: CASSFPGLRSEQYF.

V and J are TRBV20-1 and TRBJ2-7; D is undetermined. The CDR3 has 11 residues. Trimming removed 6 bases from V and 2 bases from J, with 8 bases in between. Per germline, CDR1 DFQATT and CDR2 SNEGSKA (reference sequence). The CDR3, as DNA: TGCAGTGCGAACTTTGCCTACGAGCAGTACTTC. As protein: CSANFAYEQYF.

The gene calls are TRBV18 and TRBJ1-3; TRBD1 matches at 8 bases. V lost 3 bases, J lost 3 bases, and 13 bases stayed unmatched. The germline V gene encodes CDR1 KGHSH and CDR2 LQKENI. The CDR3 has 18 residues. The CDR3 nucleotides read TGTGCCAGCTCACCCTACGGCACCCAGGGGGCGGATGGAAACACCATATATTTT. Translating it yields CASSPYGTQGADGNTIYF.

V gene TRBV3-1 (or the pseudogene TRBV3-2) combines with J gene TRBJ2-7; 8 bases map to TRBD2. The CDR3 length is 13 residues. CDR1 is LGHDT, CDR2 YNNKEL, per germline (reference sequence). With V trimmed by 5 bases and J by 6 bases, 6 bases remained unmatched. Here the CDR3 DNA reads TGTGCCAGCAGCGCACGGACTAGCTTCGAGCAGTACTTC. This encodes CASSARTSFEQYF.

This clone has a handful of counts. The rearrangement uses TRBV4-2 and TRBJ2-3, with TRBD2 as a possible D gene (6 bases). The CDR3 length is 20 residues. Germline V gene sequence: CDR1 LGHNA, CDR2 YNFKEQ. The V end lost 0 bases, the J end lost 0 bases, and 22 bases lay between the germline ends. CDR3 in DNA: TGTGCCAGCAGCCAAGATAGCGGAGGTGATGCGCAAGGGAGCACAGATACGCAGTATTTT. Translation gives CASSQDSGGDAQGSTDTQYF.

The chain couples TRBV11-2 to TRBJ2-7; 8 positions agree with TRBD2. The CDR3 totals 17 residues. The ends lost 0 bases at V and 2 bases at J; junction bases unmatched: 9. CDR1 is SGHAT and CDR2 is FQNNGV in the germline V gene. The CDR3: CASSLENSPGGAYEQYF. The CDR3 DNA is TGTGCCAGCAGCTTAGAAAATTCCCCCGGGGGGGCCTACGAGCAGTACTTC.

This clone was detected only once. The chain employs TRBV15 and TRBJ1-5; D may be TRBD1 (5 bases). The CDR3 sequence is 14 residues long. Trimming stripped 4 bases from V and 3 bases from J, with 10 bases between. Germline CDR1 is LNHNV and CDR2 is YYDKDF (reference sequence). This CDR3 reads CATSNTGINQPQHF. The CDR3 DNA follows: TGTGCCACCAGCAATACAGGTATCAATCAGCCCCAGCATTTT.

This chain links TRBV10-3 with TRBJ1-5; possible D gene TRBD1, 5 bases. The germline V and J ends were trimmed by 4 bases and 3 bases, with 10 bases remaining between them. This CDR3 has 14 residues. Germline V gene sequence: CDR1 ENHRY, CDR2 SYGVKD. The CDR3 nucleotides are TGTGCCATCAGTGTAGGGGCTGACAATCAGCCCCAGCATTTT. It yields the protein CAISVGADNQPQHF.

The V gene is TRBV18, the J gene TRBJ1-1, with D unresolved. V lost 3 bases, J lost 0 bases, and 11 bases lay in between. CDR3 length: 15 amino acids. Germline V gene lookup returns CDR1 KGHSH and CDR2 LQKENI. The CDR3 coding sequence is TGTGCCAGCTCACCGGACGGGAATATGAACACTGAAGCTTTCTTT. Protein: CASSPDGNMNTEAFF.

V is TRBV5-6 and J is TRBJ1-4, with 8 bases lining up with TRBD1. The CDR3 is made up of 13 amino acids. With 3 bases clipped from V and 8 bases from J, the junction kept 3 bases outside the gene matches. Germline V gene data show CDR1 as SGHDT and CDR2 as YYEEEE. The CDR3 nucleotides read TGTGCCAGCAGCTACAGGGGGGAAGAAAAACTGTTTTTT. Amino acids: CASSYRGEEKLFF.

The chain uses TRBV5-1 and TRBJ1-3, with 8 bases that match TRBD1. CDR3 size: 15 residues. The junction had 3 bases not matched to a gene; V was cut back by 4 bases and J by 0 bases. Germline V CDR1 and CDR2: SGHRS, YFSETQ. The CDR3 here is CASSPTGGSGNTIYF. CDR3 DNA sequence: TGCGCCAGCAGCCCCACAGGGGGCTCTGGAAACACCATATATTTT.

The V and J genes are TRBV2 and TRBJ2-3; 7 positions agree with TRBD1. Germline assignment: CDR1 SNHLY and CDR2 FYNNEI. The CDR3 consists of 14 residues. With V trimmed by 6 bases and J by 2 bases, 5 bases remained unmatched. CDR3 region: CASSRQGSTDTQYF. In DNA, the CDR3 is TGTGCCAGCAGCAGACAGGGATCCACAGATACGCAGTATTTT. The variable domain in full, with the rest retrieved from reference TRBV2 and TRBJ2-3, is EPEVTQTPSHQVTQMGQEVILRCVPISNHLYFYWYRQILGQKVEFLVSFYNNEISEKSEIFDDQFSVERPDGSNFTLKIRSTKLEDSAMYFCASSRQGSTDTQYFGPGTRLTVL.

J is TRBJ2-7 and V is TRBV5-4; 7 bases match TRBD1. The CDR3 contains 14 residues. Trimming took 0 bases from V and 5 from J; bases not matched to a gene: 5. Germline lookup yields CDR1 SGHNT and CDR2 YYREEE (reference sequence). The CDR3 here is CASSLDAGGNEQYF. The CDR3 DNA reads TGTGCCAGCAGCTTGGACGCAGGGGGAAACGAGCAGTACTTC. The full variable domain, in which reference TRBV5-4 and TRBJ2-7 provide the parts outside the CDR3, is ETGVTQSPTHLIKTRGQQVTLRCSSQSGHNTVSWYQQALGQGPQFIFQYYREEENGRGNFPPRFSGLQFPNYSSELNVNALELDDSALYLCASSLDAGGNEQYFGPGTRLTVT.

The chain links TRBV6-2 or TRBV6-3 to TRBJ2-7; TRBD2 agrees at 7 bases. The CDR3 sequence is 14 residues long. With V trimmed by 2 bases and J by 1 base, 2 bases remained unmatched. CDR1 is MNHEY and CDR2 is SVGEGT in the germline V gene. CDR3 DNA sequence: TGTGCCAGCAGTTACGGGGGGGTTTCCTACGAGCAGTACTTC. This encodes CASSYGGVSYEQYF.

This clone was counted between two and nine times. CDR3 region: CASRRSGQGREKLFF. The CDR3 DNA is TGTGCCAGCAGAAGGTCGGGACAGGGAAGGGAAAAACTGTTTTTT. This sequence joins TRBV3-1 (or the pseudogene TRBV3-2) and TRBJ1-4; 9 bases are shared with TRBD1. This CDR3 spans 15 amino acids. V shed 6 bases and J 8 bases; nucleotides not matched to a gene: 10. Germline CDR1 LGHDT, CDR2 YNNKEL (reference sequence).

This clone was seen a few times. This chain links TRBV5-6 with TRBJ1-5; D call uncertain. CDR1 SGHDT and CDR2 YYEEEE come from the germline V gene. The CDR3 consists of 13 residues. V was pared by 4 bases and J by 5 bases, with 10 bases between. In DNA, the CDR3 is TGTGCCAGCAGCCGCATGGGCTATCAGCCCCAGCATTTT. It specifies CASSRMGYQPQHF. Combining the CDR3 with reference TRBV5-6 and TRBJ1-5 gives the whole variable domain DAGVTQSPTHLIKTRGQQVTLRCSPKSGHDTVSWYQQALGQGPQFIFQYYEEEERQRGNFPDRFSGHQFPNYSSELNVNALLLGDSALYLCASSRMGYQPQHFGDGTRLSIL.

The rearrangement links TRBV15 to TRBJ2-2, with 11 bases fitting TRBD2. Trimming cost V 0 bases and J 6 bases; bases outside gene matches: 0. The CDR3 extends over 15 amino acids. Germline CDR1 reads LNHNV; CDR2 reads YYDKDF (reference sequence). CDR3 in amino acids: CATSRELAGAGELFF. In nucleotides, the CDR3 is TGTGCCACCAGCAGAGAACTAGCGGGAGCCGGGGAGCTGTTTTTT.

This chain links TRBV7-8 with TRBJ1-2; D not resolved. V lost 3 bases and J lost 6, with 11 bases in between. Germline V lookup: CDR1 SGHVS, CDR2 FQNEAQ. The CDR3 has 13 residues. The DNA for the CDR3 is TGTGCCAGCAGCTTGACTAGAGATCATGGCTACACCTTC. Translating gives CASSLTRDHGYTF.

The chain couples TRBV4-1 to TRBJ1-1, with D unclear. V was trimmed by 4 bases and J by 2 bases, leaving 11 bases between them. CDR1 and CDR2 from the germline V gene are MGHRA and YSYEKL. CDR3 length: 14 residues. The CDR3, as DNA: TGCGCCAGCAGCCCCCCCGCGGCTAACACTGAAGCTTTCTTT. This sequence encodes CASSPPAANTEAFF.

V is TRBV9 and J is TRBJ1-3; D is unresolved. CDR3 length: 15 amino acids. The germline V gene encodes CDR1 SGDLS and CDR2 YYNGEE. Trimming removed 0 bases at V and 0 bases at J, with 7 bases between. The CDR3 sequence is CASSVAGNSGNTIYF. The CDR3 DNA reads TGTGCCAGCAGCGTAGCGGGGAACTCTGGAAACACCATATATTTT.

The J gene is TRBJ2-3, the V gene TRBV11-2; weak D call: TRBD2 (6 bases). In germline, CDR1 is SGHAT, CDR2 FQNNGV. The CDR3 totals 15 residues. The ends were cut back, 3 bases at V and 2 bases at J, with 12 bases in the middle. DNA of the CDR3: TGTGCCAGCAGCTTTTCGCGGGGACCCACAGATACGCAGTATTTT. Translating it yields CASSFSRGPTDTQYF.

DNA for the CDR3: TGTGCCACCAGTGATTCATCCGGGACAGGGGGGACTGAAGCTTTCTTT. Translation: CATSDSSGTGGTEAFF. The chain employs TRBV24-1 and TRBJ1-1; TRBD1 aligns across 11 bases. The CDR3 has 16 amino acids. Germline CDR1 and CDR2: KGHDR and SFDVKD. With V trimmed by 2 bases and J by 5 bases, 6 bases remained unmatched.

This chain connects TRBV18 to TRBJ1-2, with TRBD1 matching 8 bases. The CDR3 extends over 15 amino acids. The trim removed 5 bases at V and 7 bases at J, leaving 12 bases unmatched. Germline CDR1 reads KGHSH; CDR2 reads LQKENI. The DNA of the CDR3 is TGTGCCAGCTCAGGTACAGGGGGAGAGTCCGGTGGCTACACCTTC. Its protein product is CASSGTGGESGGYTF.

The rearrangement uses TRBV5-1 and TRBJ2-7, with 9 nucleotides matching TRBD2. Germline CDR1 is SGHRS and CDR2 is YFSETQ. The CDR3 runs to 14 residues. V shed 5 bases and J 0 bases; nucleotides not matched to a gene: 3. CDR3: CASRLAGNSYEQYF. Here the CDR3 DNA reads TGCGCCAGCAGACTAGCGGGCAACTCCTACGAGCAGTACTTC.

The chain is built from TRBV30 and TRBJ1-5, with D possibly being TRBD1 (6 bases). Germline V gives CDR1 GTSNPN, CDR2 SVGIG (reference sequence). V lost 3 bases and J 4 bases, leaving 10 bases between the germline ends. The CDR3 runs 13 residues. CDR3 in amino acids: CAWSRDRNQPQHF. The DNA of the CDR3 is TGTGCCTGGAGCAGAGACAGGAATCAGCCCCAGCATTTT.